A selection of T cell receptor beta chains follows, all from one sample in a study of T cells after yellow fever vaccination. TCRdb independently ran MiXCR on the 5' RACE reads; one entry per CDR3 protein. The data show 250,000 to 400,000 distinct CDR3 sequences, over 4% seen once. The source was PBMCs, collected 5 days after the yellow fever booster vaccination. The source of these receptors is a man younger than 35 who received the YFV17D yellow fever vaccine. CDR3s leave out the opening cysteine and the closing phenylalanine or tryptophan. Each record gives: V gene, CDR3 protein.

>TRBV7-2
ASSLILGQGVFNEQF
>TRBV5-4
ASSLGGSFTDTQY
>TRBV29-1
SVEGREGETQY
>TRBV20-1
SARDLAGLTDTQY
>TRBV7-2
ASSLVAGNAQETQY
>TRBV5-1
ASSFRGAYGNTEAF
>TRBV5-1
ASSLESWSTGELF
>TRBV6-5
ASSYTPRGGGTDTQY
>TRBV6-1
ASSPRRLAVASSYNEQF
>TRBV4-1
ASSQDPPGFGTQY
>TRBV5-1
ASSQGTSAGTEAF
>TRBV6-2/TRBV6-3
ASSYPGETQY
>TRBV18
ASSPQFFRETQY
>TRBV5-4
ASSLGLRGQGAMYNEQF
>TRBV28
ASSSFNEQF
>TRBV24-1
ATSDSTGWDQPQH
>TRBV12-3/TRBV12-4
ASSRQGAGQPQH
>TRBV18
ASSPGGPNYGYT
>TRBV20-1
SARAAGGTSGVSTDTQY
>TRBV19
ASSPASSVDEQF
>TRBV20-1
SASDGTGGNQPQH
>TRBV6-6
ASSYGTRSTGELF
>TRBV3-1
ASSQGVGWGNEQF
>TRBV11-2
ASSLEGGANTQY
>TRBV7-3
ASSRSRSGANVLT
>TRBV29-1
SVDGRSTDTQY
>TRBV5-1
ASSHIWERTEDELTTNQPQH
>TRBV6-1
ASSWAGEVNQPQH
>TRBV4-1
ASSQGTSGGLRDTQY
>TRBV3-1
ASSQLPGYGANVLT
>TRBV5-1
ASSVQGSGNTEAF